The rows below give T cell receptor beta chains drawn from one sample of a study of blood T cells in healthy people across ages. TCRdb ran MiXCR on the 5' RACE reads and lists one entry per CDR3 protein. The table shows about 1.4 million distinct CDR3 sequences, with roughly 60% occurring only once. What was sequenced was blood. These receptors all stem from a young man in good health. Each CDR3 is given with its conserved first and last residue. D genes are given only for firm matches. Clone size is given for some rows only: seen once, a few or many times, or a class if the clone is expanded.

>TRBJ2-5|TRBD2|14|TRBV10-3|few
TGTGCCACCCAGCGGGAGGCCCCCTTGGAGACCCAGTACTTC
CATQREAPLETQYF
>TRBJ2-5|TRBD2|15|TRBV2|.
TGTGCCAGCAGTGAAGTCTCTAGCGGGGGTGGGACCCAGTACTTC
CASSEVSSGGGTQYF
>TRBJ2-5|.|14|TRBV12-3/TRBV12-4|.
TGTGCCAGCAGTTTCCCTAGCGCCCAAGAGACCCAGTACTTC
CASSFPSAQETQYF
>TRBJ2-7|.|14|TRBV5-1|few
TGCGCCAGCAGCTTCAGGGTGACCTCCTACGAGCAGTACTTC
CASSFRVTSYEQYF
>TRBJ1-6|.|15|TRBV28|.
TGTGCCAGCAGTAAGAGGACAGTAGGCAATTCACCCCTCCACTTT
CASSKRTVGNSPLHF
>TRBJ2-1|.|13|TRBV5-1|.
TGCGCCAGCAGCTTGGCCGTAAACGATGAGCAGTTCTTC
CASSLAVNDEQFF
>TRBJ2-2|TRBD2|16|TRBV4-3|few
TGCGCCAGCAGCTCAAGCGGGGGGTTAACCACCGGGGAGCTGTTTTTT
CASSSSGGLTTGELFF
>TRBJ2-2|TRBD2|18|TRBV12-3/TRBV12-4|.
TGTGCCAGCAGTTTCCCCCTAGCGGGGGCCTCGAACACCGGGGAGCTGTTTTTT
CASSFPLAGASNTGELFF
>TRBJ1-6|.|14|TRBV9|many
TGTGCCAGCAGCGTAGAACAGGCCAATTCACCCCTCCACTTT
CASSVEQANSPLHF
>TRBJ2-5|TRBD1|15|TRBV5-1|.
TGCGCCAGCAGCTCTAGGGGGCTGGGGCAAGAGACCCAGTACTTC
CASSSRGLGQETQYF
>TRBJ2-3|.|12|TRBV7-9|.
TGTGCCAGCAGCTCTATTGGAAATACGCAGTATTTT
CASSSIGNTQYF
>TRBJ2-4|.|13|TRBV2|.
TGTGCCAGCAGTTCTTATAAGGGGGGAGAGCAGTACTTC
CASSSYKGGEQYF
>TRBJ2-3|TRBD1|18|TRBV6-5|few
TGTGCCAGCAGTTCGGGCCCCGACAGGGCGTCCGCAGCAGATACGCAGTATTTT
CASSSGPDRASAADTQYF
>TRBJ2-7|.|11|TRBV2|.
TGTGCCAGCAGTCCCCGACAGGACCAGTACTTC
CASSPRQDQYF
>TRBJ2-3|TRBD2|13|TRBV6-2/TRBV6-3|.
TGTGCCAGCAGCCTAAGCGGGGCGAACACGCAGTATTTT
CASSLSGANTQYF
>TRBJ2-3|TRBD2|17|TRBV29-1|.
TGCAGCGTCGCGGGACTAGCGGGGGGTCGTGGCACAGATACGCAGTATTTT
CSVAGLAGGRGTDTQYF
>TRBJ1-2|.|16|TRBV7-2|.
TGTGCCAGCAGCTTAGTGAGTCCAGGGTGGGCCTATGGCTACACCTTC
CASSLVSPGWAYGYTF
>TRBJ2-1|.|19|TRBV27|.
TGTGCCAGCAGTTTATTCAAACCGGTGGGAGGACTACCATACAATGAGCAGTTCTTC
CASSLFKPVGGLPYNEQFF
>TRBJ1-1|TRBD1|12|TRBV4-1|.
TGCGCCAGCAGCCAATTAGGGGGCGAGTCTTTCTTT
CASSQLGGESFF
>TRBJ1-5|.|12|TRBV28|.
TGTGCCAGCCTGAGTAGCAATCAGCCCCAGCATTTT
CASLSSNQPQHF
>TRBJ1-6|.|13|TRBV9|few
TGTGCCAGCAGCGTAGACAAGAGTTCACCCCTCCACTTT
CASSVDKSSPLHF
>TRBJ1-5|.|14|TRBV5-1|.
TGCGCCAGCAGCTTGGCAGGGGATGGTCAGCCCCAGCATTTT
CASSLAGDGQPQHF
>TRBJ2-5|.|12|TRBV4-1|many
TGCGCCAGCAGCCAAGATATGGAGACCCAGTACTTC
CASSQDMETQYF
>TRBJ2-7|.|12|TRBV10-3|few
TGTGCCATCAGGGACAGTCCCTACGAGCAGTACTTC
CAIRDSPYEQYF
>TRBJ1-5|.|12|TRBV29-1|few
TGCAGCGTTGTCTTGGGGAATCAGCCCCAGCATTTT
CSVVLGNQPQHF
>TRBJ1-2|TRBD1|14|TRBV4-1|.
TGCGCCAGCAGCCTGACAGGGGTTAACTATGGCTACACCTTC
CASSLTGVNYGYTF
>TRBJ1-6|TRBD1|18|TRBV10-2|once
TGCGCCAGCAGTGGTCCCGGGACAGGGGGCATATGGAATTCACCCCTCCACTTT
CASSGPGTGGIWNSPLHF
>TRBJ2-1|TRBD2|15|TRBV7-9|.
TGTGCCAGCAGCGTCAGCGGGGGGCTTAACAATGAGCAGTTCTTC
CASSVSGGLNNEQFF
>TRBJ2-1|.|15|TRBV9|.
TGTGCCAGCAGCGTACGGGGGGCGACATACAATGAGCAGTTCTTC
CASSVRGATYNEQFF
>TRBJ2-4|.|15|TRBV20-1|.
TGCAGTGCTAGAAGACTAACCCGAGCCAAAAACATTCAGTACTTC
CSARRLTRAKNIQYF
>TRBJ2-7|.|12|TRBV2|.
TGTGCCAGCAGTGAAGTTCCTGGCGAGCAGTACTTC
CASSEVPGEQYF
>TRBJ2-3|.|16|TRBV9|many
TGTGCCAGCAGCTCATGGGGCGGCGGAGGGTCAGATACGCAGTATTTT
CASSSWGGGGSDTQYF
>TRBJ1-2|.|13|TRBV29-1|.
TGCAGCGTTGAAGGACAGCCTAACTATGGCTACACCTTC
CSVEGQPNYGYTF
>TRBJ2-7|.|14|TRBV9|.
TGTGCTAGCAGCCCCACCTTACAGGTCTACGAGCAGTACTTC
CASSPTLQVYEQYF
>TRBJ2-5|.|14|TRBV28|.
TGTGCCACCAGTATCAGGGATCGTCAGGAGACCCAGTACTTC
CATSIRDRQETQYF
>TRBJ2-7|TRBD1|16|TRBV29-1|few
TGCAGCGTTGAAGGCATGACCGGACAGGTACCCTACGAGCAGTACTTC
CSVEGMTGQVPYEQYF
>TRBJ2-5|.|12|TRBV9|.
TGTGCCAGCAGCGGACTACTTGGGAAGCAGTACTTC
CASSGLLGKQYF
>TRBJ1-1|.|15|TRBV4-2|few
TGTGCCAGCAGCTCCCTGGGGTATGGGGACACTGAAGCTTTCTTT
CASSSLGYGDTEAFF
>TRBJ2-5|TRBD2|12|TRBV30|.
TGTGCCTGGACGGCTAGCGGAGAGACCCAGTACTTC
CAWTASGETQYF
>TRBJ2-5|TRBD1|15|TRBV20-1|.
TGCAGTGCTTACACTCCGGGACAGGGCCAAGAGACCCAGTACTTC
CSAYTPGQGQETQYF
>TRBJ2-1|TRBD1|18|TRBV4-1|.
TGCGCCAGCAGCCAAGATTCACGGACAGGGAGCTCCTACAATGAGCAGTTCTTC
CASSQDSRTGSSYNEQFF
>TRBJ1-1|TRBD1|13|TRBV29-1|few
TGCAGCGTTGTATACAGGGGGAACACTGAAGCTTTCTTT
CSVVYRGNTEAFF
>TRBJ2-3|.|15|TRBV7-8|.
TGTGCCAGCAGCTTAGGGGGGGCTAACACAGATACGCAGTATTTT
CASSLGGANTDTQYF
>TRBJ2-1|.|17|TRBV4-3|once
TGCGCCAGCAGCCAAGATGATGGGCGGGGCCGCTACAATGAGCAGTTCTTC
CASSQDDGRGRYNEQFF
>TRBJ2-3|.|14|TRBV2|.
TGTGCCAGCAGTGTTGGAGATAGCACAGATACGCAGTATTTT
CASSVGDSTDTQYF
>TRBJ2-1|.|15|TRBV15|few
TGTGCCACCAGCAGAGACCCAATCACGAACAATGAGCAGTTCTTC
CATSRDPITNNEQFF
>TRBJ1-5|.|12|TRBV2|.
TGTGCCAGCAGGGAAGAAAATCAGCCCCAGCATTTT
CASREENQPQHF
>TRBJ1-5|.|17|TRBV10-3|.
TGTGCCATCAGTGAGTCGAAGATAGGCAGGGGCAATCAGCCCCAGCATTTT
CAISESKIGRGNQPQHF
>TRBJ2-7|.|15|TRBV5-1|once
TGCGCCAGCAGCTCTAGACAGGACCCCTCCTACGAGCAGTACTTC
CASSSRQDPSYEQYF
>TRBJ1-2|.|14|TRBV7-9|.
TGTGCCAGCAGCTCGGGACACCAGAACTATGGCTACACCTTC
CASSSGHQNYGYTF
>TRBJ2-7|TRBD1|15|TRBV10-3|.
TGTGCCATCAGTGAGTCTCGAGGGACAGGGGACGAGCAGTACTTC
CAISESRGTGDEQYF
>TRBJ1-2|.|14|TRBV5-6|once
TGTGCCAGCAGCTACTCCGGGACCTTCTATGGCTACACCTTC
CASSYSGTFYGYTF
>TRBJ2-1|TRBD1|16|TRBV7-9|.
TGTGCCAGCAGCAAACGGACAGGCCATTCCTACAATGAGCAGTTCTTC
CASSKRTGHSYNEQFF
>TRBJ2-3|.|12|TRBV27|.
TGTGCCAGCAGTCACCGTGGGGATACGCAGTATTTT
CASSHRGDTQYF